The source of this T cell receptor (beta chain) is a study of OX40 agonist ivuxolimab in advanced cancers. Patients were ineligible given autoimmune disease history or systemic immunosuppression. V lost 4 bases, J lost 5 bases, and 14 bases lay in between. Per germline, CDR1 LNHDA and CDR2 SQIVND (reference sequence). CDR3 length: 14 amino acids. Assay: immunoSEQ multiplex PCR; the TCRdb copy retains only in-frame clones and omits some. The top ten clones hold 1.2% of a sample with 60,000 to 70,000 clones, 75% to 85% of them seen once. Sequences were derived from CD4+ or CD8+ T cells sorted from blood, sampled in a trial of the OX40 agonist ivuxolimab. The clonotype originates from an adult with an advanced solid tumor such as melanoma, head and neck, liver or kidney cancer. The V call is TRBV19, the J call TRBJ2-5, with D possibly TRBD2 on 5 matching bases. The CDR3 loop reads CASSTMGALETQYF. The CDR3 DNA sequence: TGTGCCAGTAGTACGATGGGAGCTTTGGAGACCCAGTACTTC.